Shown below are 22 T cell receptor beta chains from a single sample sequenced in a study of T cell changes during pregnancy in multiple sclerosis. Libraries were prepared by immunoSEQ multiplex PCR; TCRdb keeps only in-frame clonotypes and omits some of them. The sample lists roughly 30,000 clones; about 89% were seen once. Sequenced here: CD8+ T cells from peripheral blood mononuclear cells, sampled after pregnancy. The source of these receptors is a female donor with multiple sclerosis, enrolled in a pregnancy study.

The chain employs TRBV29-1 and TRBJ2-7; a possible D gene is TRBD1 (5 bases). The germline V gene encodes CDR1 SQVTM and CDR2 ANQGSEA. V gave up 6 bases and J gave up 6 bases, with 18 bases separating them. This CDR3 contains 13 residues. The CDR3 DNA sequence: TGCAGCGTCCCAGGCCCCCCAGGGCGCGAGCAGTACTTC. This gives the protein CSVPGPPGREQYF.

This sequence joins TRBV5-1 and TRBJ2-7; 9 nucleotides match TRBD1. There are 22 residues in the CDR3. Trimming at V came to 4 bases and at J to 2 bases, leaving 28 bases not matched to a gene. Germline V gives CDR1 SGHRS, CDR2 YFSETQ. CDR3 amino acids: CASSPMEVRDRVRLALPYEQYF. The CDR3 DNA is TGCGCCAGCAGCCCCATGGAGGTCCGGGACAGGGTTCGTCTAGCGCTTCCCTACGAGCAGTACTTC.

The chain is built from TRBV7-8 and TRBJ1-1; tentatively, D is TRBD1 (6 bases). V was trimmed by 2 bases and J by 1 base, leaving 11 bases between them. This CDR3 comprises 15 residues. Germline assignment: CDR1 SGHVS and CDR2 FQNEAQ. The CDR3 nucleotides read TGTGCCAGCAGCTTAACACAGACAGGGAACACTGAAGCTTTCTTT. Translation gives CASSLTQTGNTEAFF.

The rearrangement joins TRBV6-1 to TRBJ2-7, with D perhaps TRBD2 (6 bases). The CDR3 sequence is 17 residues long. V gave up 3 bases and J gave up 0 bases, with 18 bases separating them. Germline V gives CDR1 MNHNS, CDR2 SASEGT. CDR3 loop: CASSDASLAINSYEQYF. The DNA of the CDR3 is TGTGCCAGCAGTGATGCCTCGCTAGCGATCAACTCCTACGAGCAGTACTTC.

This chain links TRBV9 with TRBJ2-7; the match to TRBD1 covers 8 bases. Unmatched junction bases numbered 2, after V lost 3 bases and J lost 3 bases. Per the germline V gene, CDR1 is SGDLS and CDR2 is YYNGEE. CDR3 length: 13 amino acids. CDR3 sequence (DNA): TGTGCCAGCAGCGGTGACAGGGGCTACGAGCAGTACTTC. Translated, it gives CASSGDRGYEQYF. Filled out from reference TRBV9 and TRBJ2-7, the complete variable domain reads DSGVTQTPKHLITATGQRVTLRCSPRSGDLSVYWYQQSLDQGLQFLIQYYNGEERAKGNILERFSAQQFPDLHSELNLSSLELGDSALYFCASSGDRGYEQYFGPGTRLTVT.

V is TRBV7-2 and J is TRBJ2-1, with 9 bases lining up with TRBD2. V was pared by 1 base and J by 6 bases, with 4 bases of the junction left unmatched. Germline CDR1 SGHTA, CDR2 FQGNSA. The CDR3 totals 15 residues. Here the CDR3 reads CASSLGGAGGNEQFF. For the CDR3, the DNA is TGTGCCAGCAGCTTAGGAGGAGCGGGAGGCAATGAGCAGTTCTTC.

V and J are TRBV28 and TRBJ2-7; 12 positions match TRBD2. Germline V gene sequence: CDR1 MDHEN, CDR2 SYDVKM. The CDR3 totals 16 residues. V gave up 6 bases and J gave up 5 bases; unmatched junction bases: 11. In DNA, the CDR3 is TGTGCCAGCAGCTTTTCGACTAGCGGGAGTTCCGACGAGCAGTACTTC. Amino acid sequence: CASSFSTSGSSDEQYF.

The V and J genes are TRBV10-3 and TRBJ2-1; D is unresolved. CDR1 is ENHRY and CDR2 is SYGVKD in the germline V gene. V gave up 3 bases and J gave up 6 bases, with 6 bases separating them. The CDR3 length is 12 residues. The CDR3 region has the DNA TGTGCCATCAGTGATGCCGGCAATGAGCAGTTCTTC. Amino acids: CAISDAGNEQFF.

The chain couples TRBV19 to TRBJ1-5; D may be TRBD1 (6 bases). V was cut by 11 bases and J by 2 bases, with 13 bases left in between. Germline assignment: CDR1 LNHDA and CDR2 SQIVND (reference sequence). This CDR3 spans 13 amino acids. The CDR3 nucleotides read TGTGCCCTCGGGGGGCTTGGCAATCAGCCCCAGCATTTT. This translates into CALGGLGNQPQHF.

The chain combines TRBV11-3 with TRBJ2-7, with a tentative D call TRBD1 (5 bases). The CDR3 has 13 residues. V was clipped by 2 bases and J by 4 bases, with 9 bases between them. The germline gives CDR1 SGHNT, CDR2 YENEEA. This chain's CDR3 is CASSLSTAYEQYF. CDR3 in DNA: TGTGCCAGCAGCTTATCGACAGCGTACGAGCAGTACTTC. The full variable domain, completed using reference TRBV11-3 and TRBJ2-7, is EAGVVQSPRYKIIEKKQPVAFWCNPISGHNTLYWYLQNLGQGPELLIRYENEEAVDDSQLPKDRFSAERLKGVDSTLKIQPAELGDSAVYLCASSLSTAYEQYFGPGTRLTVT.

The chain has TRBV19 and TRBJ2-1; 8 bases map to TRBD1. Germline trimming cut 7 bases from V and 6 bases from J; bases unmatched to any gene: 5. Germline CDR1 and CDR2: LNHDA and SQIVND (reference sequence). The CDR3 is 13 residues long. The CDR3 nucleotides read TGTGCCAGTAATACTGACAGGGGCAATGAGCAGTTCTTC. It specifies CASNTDRGNEQFF.

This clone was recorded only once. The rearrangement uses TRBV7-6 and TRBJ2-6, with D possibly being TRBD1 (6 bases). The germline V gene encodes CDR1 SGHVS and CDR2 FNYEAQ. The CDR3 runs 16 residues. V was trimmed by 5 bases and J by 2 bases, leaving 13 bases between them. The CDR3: CASSPVTGTGANVLTF. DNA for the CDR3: TGTGCCAGCAGCCCGGTGACAGGCACTGGGGCCAACGTCCTGACTTTC.

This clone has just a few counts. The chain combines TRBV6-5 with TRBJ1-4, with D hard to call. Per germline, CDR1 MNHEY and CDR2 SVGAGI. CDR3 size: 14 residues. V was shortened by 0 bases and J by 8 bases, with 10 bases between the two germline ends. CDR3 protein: CASSYSRVGEKLFF. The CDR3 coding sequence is TGTGCCAGCAGTTACTCCCGGGTAGGAGAAAAACTGTTTTTT.

As DNA, the CDR3 is TGTGCCAGCAGCCTGGGCTCAGGGGAAAAACTGTTTTTT. Its protein is CASSLGSGEKLFF. The V and J genes are TRBV7-9 and TRBJ1-4, with D possibly TRBD1 on 5 matching bases. Germline V gene data show CDR1 as SEHNR and CDR2 as FQNEAQ (reference sequence). The CDR3 runs 13 residues. The V and J ends lost 5 bases and 8 bases respectively, with 12 bases between them.

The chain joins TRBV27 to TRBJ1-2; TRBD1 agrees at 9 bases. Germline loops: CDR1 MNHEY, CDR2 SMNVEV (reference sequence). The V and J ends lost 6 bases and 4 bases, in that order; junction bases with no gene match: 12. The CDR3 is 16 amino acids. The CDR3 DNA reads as TGTGCCAGCAGCGACATATGGACAGGGGAGGGCTATGGCTACACCTTC. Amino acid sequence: CASSDIWTGEGYGYTF.

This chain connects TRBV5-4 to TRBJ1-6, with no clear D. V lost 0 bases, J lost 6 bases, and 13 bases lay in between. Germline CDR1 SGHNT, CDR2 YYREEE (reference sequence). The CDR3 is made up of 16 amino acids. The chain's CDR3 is CASSLGTPGGNSPLHF. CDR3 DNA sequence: TGTGCCAGCAGCTTGGGTACCCCGGGAGGTAATTCACCCCTCCACTTT.

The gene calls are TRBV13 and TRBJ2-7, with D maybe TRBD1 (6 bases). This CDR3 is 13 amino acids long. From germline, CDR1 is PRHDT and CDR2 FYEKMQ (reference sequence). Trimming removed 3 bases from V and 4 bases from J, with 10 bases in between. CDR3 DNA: TGTGCCAGCAGCTTGGCAGGGGTTTACGAGCAGTACTTC. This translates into CASSLAGVYEQYF.

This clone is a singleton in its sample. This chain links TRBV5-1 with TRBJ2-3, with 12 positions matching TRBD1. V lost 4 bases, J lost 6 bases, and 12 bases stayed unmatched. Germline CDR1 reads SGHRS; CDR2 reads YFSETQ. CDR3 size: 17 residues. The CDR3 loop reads CASSPGTGGAWGDTQYF. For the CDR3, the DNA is TGCGCCAGCAGCCCCGGGACAGGGGGCGCTTGGGGGGATACGCAGTATTTT.

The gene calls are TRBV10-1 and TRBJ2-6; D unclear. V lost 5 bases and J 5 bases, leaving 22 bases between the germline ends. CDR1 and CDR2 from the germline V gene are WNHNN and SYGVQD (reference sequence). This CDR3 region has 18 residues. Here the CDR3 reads CASSNKSIAQSRANVLTF. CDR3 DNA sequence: TGCGCCAGCAGTAACAAATCAATCGCACAAAGTCGGGCCAACGTCCTGACTTTC.

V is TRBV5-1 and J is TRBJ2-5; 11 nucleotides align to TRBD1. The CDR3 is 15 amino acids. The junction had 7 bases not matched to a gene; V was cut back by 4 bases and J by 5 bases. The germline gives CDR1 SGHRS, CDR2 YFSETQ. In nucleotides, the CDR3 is TGCGCCAGCAGCCGGGGACAGGGGGTATATGAGACCCAGTACTTC. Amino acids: CASSRGQGVYETQYF. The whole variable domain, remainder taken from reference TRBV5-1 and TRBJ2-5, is KAGVTQTPRYLIKTRGQQVTLSCSPISGHRSVSWYQQTPGQGLQFLFEYFSETQRNKGNFPGRFSGRQFSNSRSEMNVSTLELGDSALYLCASSRGQGVYETQYFGPGTRLLVL.

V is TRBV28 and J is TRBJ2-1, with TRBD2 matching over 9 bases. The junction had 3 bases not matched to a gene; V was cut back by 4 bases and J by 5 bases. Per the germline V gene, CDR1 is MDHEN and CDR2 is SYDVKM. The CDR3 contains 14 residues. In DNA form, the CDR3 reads TGTGCCAGCAGTTGGGGACTAGCCCACAATGAGCAGTTCTTC. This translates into CASSWGLAHNEQFF.

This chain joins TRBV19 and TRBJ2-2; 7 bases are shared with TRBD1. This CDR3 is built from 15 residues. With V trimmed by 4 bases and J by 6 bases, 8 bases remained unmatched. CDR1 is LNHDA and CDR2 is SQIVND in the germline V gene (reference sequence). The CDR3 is CASSRGTERSGELFF. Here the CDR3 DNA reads TGTGCCAGTAGTAGAGGGACAGAGCGCTCCGGGGAGCTGTTTTTT. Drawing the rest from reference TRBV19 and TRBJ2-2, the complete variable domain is DGGITQSPKYLFRKEGQNVTLSCEQNLNHDAMYWYRQDPGQGLRLIYYSQIVNDFQKGDIAEGYSVSREKKESFPLTVTSAQKNPTAFYLCASSRGTERSGELFFGEGSRLTVL.